The present T cell receptor (beta chain) was sequenced within a study of T cells in tumors after PD-1 blockade. Concerning this clone itself: Antigen unknown.

Overall study findings and caveats: Peripheral recruitment is suggested, as some novel exhausted tumor clones were in pre-treatment blood.

The CDR3 covers 11 residues. Germline values: CDR1 SNHLY, CDR2 FYNNEI. V gave up 8 bases and J gave up 6 bases; unmatched junction bases: 0. Data came from immunoSEQ multiplex PCR; TCRdb stores just in-frame clones and leaves some out. This sample has just under 65,000 clones, with roughly 70% found just once. This clonotype originated in a human donor with basal cell carcinoma. The J gene is TRBJ1-4, the V gene TRBV2, with 7 nucleotides matching TRBD1. Sequenced material: PBMCs, taken after anti-PD-1 treatment. The CDR3 DNA sequence: TGTGCCAGCGGACAGGATGAAAAACTGTTTTTT. Translating it yields CASGQDEKLFF. Using reference TRBV2 and TRBJ1-4 for the parts outside the CDR3, the full variable domain is EPEVTQTPSHQVTQMGQEVILRCVPISNHLYFYWYRQILGQKVEFLVSFYNNEISEKSEIFDDQFSVERPDGSNFTLKIRSTKLEDSAMYFCASGQDEKLFFGSGTQLSVL.